The clone carrying this T cell receptor beta chain was seen only a few times. Its specificity is not known. The entry originates in a study of cytomegalovirus exposure and HLA in healthy donors. Notes on the study in general: Donors were assumed by presence/absence analyses to have roughly uniform sequencing depth.

60 Vbeta and 13 Jbeta primers were used in PCR. Assay used: immunoSEQ multiplex PCR; TCRdb lists only in-frame clones, some missing. The sample carries about 160,000 clones, 70% to 80% recorded once. Trimming took 2 bases from V and 7 from J; bases not matched to a gene: 5. CDR1 and CDR2 (germline): MNHEY, SVGAGI. The CDR3 has 14 residues. The sequence was collected from a man aged 35-49 years in good health and CMV-seronegative. The rearrangement joins TRBV6-5 to TRBJ2-4; 7 positions match TRBD2. Sequenced input: PBMCs. The CDR3: CASSYGGSLNIQYF. CDR3 nucleotides: TGTGCCAGCAGTTACGGCGGGAGTCTGAACATTCAGTACTTC.